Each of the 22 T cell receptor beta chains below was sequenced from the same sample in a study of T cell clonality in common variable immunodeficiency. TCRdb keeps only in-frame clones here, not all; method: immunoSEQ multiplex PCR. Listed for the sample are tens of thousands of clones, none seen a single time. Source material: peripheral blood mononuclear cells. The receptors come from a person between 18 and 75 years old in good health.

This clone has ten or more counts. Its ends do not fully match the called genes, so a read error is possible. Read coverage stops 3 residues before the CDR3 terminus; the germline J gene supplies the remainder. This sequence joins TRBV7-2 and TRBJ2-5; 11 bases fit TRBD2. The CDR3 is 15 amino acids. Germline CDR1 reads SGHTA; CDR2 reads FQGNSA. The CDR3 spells CASSLAGGPKETQYF. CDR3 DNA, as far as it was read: TGTGCCAGCAGCCTAGCGGGGGGACCCAAAGAGACC.

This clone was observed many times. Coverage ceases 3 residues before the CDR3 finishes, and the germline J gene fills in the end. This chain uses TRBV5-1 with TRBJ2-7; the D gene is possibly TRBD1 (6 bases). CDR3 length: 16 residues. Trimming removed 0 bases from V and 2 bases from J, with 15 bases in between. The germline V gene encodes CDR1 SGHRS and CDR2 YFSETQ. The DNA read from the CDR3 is TGCGCCAGCAGCTTGGGTACACAGGGATCAACCTACGAG. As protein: CASSLGTQGSTYE. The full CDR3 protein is CASSLGTQGSTYEQYF.

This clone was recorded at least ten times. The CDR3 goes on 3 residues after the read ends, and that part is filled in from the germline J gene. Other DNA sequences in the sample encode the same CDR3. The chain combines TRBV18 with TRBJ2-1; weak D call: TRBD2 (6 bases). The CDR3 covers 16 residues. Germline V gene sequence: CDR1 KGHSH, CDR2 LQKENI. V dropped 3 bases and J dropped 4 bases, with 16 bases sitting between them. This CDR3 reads CASSPPMGGLYNEQFF. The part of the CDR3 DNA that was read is TGTGCCAGCTCACCCCCCATGGGGGGACTGTACAATGAG. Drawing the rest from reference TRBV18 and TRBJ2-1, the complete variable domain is NAGVMQNPRHLVRRRGQEARLRCSPMKGHSHVYWYRQLPEEGLKFMVYLQKENIIDESGMPKERFSAEFPKEGPSILRIQQVVRGDSAAYFCASSPPMGGLYNEQFFGPGTRLTVL.

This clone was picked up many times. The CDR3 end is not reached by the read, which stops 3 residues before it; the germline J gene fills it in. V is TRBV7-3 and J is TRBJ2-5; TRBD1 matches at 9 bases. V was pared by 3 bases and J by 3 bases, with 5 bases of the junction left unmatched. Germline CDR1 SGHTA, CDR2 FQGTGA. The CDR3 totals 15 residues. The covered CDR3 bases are TGTGCCAGCAGCTTGGGGACAGGGAAAAAAGAGACC. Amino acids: CASSLGTGKKET. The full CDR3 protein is CASSLGTGKKETQYF.

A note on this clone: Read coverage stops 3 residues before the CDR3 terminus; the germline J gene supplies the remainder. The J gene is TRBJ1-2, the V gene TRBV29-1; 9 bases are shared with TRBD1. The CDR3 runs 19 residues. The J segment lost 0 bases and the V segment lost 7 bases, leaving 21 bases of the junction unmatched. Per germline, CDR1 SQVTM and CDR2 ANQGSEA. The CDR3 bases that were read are TGCAGCGCACCACGAAGCTCAACAGGGGGCCCTCCTTCTAACTATGGC. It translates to CSAPRSSTGGPPSNYG. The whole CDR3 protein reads CSAPRSSTGGPPSNYGYTF.

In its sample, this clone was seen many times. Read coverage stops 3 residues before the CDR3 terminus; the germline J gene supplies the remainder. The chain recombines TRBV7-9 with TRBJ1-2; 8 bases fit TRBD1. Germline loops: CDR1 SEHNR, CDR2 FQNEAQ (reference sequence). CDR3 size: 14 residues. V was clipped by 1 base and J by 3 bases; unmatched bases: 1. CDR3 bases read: TGTGCCAGCAGCTTAGTGACAGGGGACTATGGC. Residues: CASSLVTGDYG. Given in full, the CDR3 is CASSLVTGDYGYTF.

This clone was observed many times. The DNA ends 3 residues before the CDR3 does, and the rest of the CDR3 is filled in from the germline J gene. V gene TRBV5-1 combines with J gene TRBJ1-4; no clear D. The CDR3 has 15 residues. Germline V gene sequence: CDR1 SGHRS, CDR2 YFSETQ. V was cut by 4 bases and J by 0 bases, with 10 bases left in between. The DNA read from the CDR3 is TGCGCCAGCAGCCTACAGTTTGCAACTAATGAAAAA. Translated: CASSLQFATNEK. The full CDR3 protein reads CASSLQFATNEKLFF.

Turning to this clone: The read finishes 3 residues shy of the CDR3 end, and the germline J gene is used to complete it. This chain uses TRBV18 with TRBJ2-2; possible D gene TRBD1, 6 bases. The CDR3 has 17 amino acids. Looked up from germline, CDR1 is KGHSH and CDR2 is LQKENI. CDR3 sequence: CASSPSVWGRDNSPLFF. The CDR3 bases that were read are TGTGCCAGCTCACCAAGTGTGTGGGGGCGCGACAATTCACCG. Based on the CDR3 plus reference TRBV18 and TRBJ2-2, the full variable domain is NAGVMQNPRHLVRRRGQEARLRCSPMKGHSHVYWYRQLPEEGLKFMVYLQKENIIDESGMPKERFSAEFPKEGPSILRIQQVVRGDSAAYFCASSPSVWGRDNSPLFFGEGSRLTVL.

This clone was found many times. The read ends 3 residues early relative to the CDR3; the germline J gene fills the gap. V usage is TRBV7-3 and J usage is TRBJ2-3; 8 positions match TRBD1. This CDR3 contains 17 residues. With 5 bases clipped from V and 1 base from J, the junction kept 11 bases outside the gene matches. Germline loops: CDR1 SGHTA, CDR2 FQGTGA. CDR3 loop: CASSDLTGERGTDTQYF. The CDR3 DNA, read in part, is TGTGCCAGCAGCGATCTGACAGGGGAAAGGGGCACAGATACG.

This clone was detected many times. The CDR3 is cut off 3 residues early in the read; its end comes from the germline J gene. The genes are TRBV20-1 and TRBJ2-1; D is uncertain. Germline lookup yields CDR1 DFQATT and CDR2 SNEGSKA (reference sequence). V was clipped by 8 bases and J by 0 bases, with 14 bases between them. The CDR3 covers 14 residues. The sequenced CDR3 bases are TGCAGTTGCAACAGACCCTCCTCCTACAATGAG. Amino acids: CSCNRPSSYNE. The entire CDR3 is CSCNRPSSYNEQFF.

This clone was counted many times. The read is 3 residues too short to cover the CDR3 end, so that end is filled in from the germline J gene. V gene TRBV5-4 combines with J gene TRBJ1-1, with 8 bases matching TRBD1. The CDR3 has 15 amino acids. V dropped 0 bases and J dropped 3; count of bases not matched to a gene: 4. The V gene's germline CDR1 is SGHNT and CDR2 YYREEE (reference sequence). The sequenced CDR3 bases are TGTGCCAGCAGCTTGGCAGGACAGGGATACACTGAA. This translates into CASSLAGQGYTE. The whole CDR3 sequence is CASSLAGQGYTEAFF.

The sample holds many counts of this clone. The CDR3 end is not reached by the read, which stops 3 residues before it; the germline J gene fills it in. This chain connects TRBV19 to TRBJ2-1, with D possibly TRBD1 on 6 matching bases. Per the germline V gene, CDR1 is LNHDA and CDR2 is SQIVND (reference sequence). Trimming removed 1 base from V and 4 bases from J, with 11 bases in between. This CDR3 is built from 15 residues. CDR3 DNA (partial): TGTGCCAGTAGTATAGTTGGGACACTTTACAATGAG. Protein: CASSIVGTLYNE. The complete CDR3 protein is CASSIVGTLYNEQFF.

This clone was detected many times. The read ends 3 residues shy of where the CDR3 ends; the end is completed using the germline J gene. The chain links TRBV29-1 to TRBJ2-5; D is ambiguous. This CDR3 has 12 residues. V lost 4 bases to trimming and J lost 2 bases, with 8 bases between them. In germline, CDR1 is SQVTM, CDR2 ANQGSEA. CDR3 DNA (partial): TGCAGCGTTGGAACAGTACAAGAGACC. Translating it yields CSVGTVQET. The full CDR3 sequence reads CSVGTVQETQYF.

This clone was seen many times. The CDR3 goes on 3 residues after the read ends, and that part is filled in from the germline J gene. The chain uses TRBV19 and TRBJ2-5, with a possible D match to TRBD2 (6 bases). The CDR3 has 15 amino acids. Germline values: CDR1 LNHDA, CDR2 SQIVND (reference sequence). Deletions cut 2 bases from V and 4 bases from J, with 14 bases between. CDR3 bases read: TGTGCCAGTAGTATAACGGGGACTGTCCGAGAGACC. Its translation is CASSITGTVRET. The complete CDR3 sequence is CASSITGTVRETQYF.

The CDR3 spells CASSATRSEQYF. Partial CDR3 DNA: TGTGCCAGCAGCGCGACTAGATCCGAG. The V and J genes are TRBV5-4 and TRBJ2-7, with D perhaps TRBD2 (6 bases). The CDR3 end falls 3 residues outside the read, so it is completed with the germline J gene. The CDR3 loop spans 12 amino acids. V shed 4 bases and J shed 6 bases, with 11 bases lying between them. CDR1 and CDR2 from the germline V gene are SGHNT and YYREEE (reference sequence).

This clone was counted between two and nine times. The CDR3 bases that were read are TGTGCCAGCAGCTTAAGGGTAGGGCAGCCG. As protein: CASSLRVGQP. The CDR3 in full is CASSLRVGQPQYF. The chain uses TRBV7-6 and TRBJ2-3; D is unclear. The observed sequence ends 3 residues before the CDR3 terminus, with the missing tail filled in from the germline J gene. This CDR3 comprises 13 residues. Looked up from germline, CDR1 is SGHVS and CDR2 is FNYEAQ.

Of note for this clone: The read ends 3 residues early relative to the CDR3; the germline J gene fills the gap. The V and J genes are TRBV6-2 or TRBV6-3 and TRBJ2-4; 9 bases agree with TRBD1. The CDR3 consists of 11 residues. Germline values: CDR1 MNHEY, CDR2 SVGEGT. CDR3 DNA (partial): TGTGCCACCGGGACAGGGTTTGGT. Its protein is CATGTGFG. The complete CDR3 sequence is CATGTGFGQYF.

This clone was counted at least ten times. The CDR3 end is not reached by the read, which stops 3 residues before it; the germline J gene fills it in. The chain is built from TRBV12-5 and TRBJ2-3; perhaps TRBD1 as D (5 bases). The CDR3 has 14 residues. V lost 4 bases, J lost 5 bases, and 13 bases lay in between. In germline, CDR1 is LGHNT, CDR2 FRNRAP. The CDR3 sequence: CASGSGPGRDTQYF. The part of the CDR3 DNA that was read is TGTGCTAGTGGTTCAGGGCCCGGACGAGATACG. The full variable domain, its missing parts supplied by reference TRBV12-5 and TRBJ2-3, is DARVTQTPRHKVTEMGQEVTMRCQPILGHNTVFWYRQTMMQGLELLAYFRNRAPLDDSGMPKDRFSAEMPDATLATLKIQPSEPRDSAVYFCASGSGPGRDTQYFGPGTRLTVL.

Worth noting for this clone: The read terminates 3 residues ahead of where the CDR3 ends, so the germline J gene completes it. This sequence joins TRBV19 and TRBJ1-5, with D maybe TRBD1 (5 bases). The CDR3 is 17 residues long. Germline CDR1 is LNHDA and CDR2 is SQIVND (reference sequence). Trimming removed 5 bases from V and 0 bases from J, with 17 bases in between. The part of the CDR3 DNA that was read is TGTGCCAGTAGTGAGTCCCAGGGAGGGTATAGCAATCAGCCC. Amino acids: CASSESQGGYSNQP. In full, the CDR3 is CASSESQGGYSNQPQHF.

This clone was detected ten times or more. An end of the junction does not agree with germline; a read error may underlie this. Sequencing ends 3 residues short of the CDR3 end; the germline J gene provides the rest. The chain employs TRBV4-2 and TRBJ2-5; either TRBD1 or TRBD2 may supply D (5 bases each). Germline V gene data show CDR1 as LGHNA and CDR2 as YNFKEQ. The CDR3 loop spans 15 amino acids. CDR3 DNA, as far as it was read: TGCGCCAGCAGCCAAGATGAGGGAAGGGGAGAGACC. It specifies CASSQDEGRGET. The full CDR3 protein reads CASSQDEGRGETQYF.

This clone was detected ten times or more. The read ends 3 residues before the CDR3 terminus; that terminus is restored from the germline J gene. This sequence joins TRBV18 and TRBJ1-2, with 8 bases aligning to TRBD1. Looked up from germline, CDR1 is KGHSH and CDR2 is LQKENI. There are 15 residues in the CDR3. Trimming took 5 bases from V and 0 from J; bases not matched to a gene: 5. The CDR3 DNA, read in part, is TGTGCCAGCTCAGCAACAGGGGGGCCTAACTATGGC. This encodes CASSATGGPNYG. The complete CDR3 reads CASSATGGPNYGYTF. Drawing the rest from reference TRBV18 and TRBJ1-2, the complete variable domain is NAGVMQNPRHLVRRRGQEARLRCSPMKGHSHVYWYRQLPEEGLKFMVYLQKENIIDESGMPKERFSAEFPKEGPSILRIQQVVRGDSAAYFCASSATGGPNYGYTFGSGTRLTVV.

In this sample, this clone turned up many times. This CDR3 is CASSYTPPGGYEQYF. CDR3 bases read: TGTGCCAGCAGTTACACCCCCCCGGGTGGCTACGAG. The chain combines TRBV6-2 or TRBV6-3 with TRBJ2-7; no reliable D call. The read halts 3 residues ahead of the CDR3 end, with the missing end drawn from the germline J gene. V was cut by 2 bases and J by 3 bases, with 14 bases left in between. Germline V gene lookup returns CDR1 MNHEY and CDR2 SVGEGT. The CDR3 contains 15 residues.